This TCR beta chain is from a study of blood T cell repertoires in COVID-19. For the study at large: The origin of the acute and convalescent COVID-19 samples was the United States, Italy and Spain. Nucleic acid was either cDNA or gDNA, and it came from T cells, B-cell-depleted T cells, or PBMCs.

While infection was still active, Seattle patients were enrolled and then followed longitudinally. Original handling: Amplifying reference gene primers gave estimates of nucleated cell counts. Sequencing was performed with immunoSEQ multiplex PCR; in TCRdb, only in-frame clones are kept and a portion is missing. That table gives V, J and clone size, and the DNA gave D and trimming. The top ten clones hold about 5.1% of a sample with hundreds of thousands of clones, roughly 85% of them seen once. Material for sequencing was peripheral blood. This TCR was sampled from a man in his fifties with COVID-19, enrolled during active disease.

CDR3 sequence: CASSLSYSSHGYTF. The CDR3 DNA is TGTGCCAGCAGTTTATCGTACAGCTCGCATGGCTACACCTTC. The V and J genes are TRBV27 and TRBJ1-2; D uncertain. This CDR3 is 14 amino acids long. Germline CDR1 MNHEY, CDR2 SMNVEV (reference sequence). Trimming took 0 bases from V and 6 from J, leaving 11 bases between them.